The text below deals with one T cell receptor beta chain. The antigen is unknown. The CDR3 is made up of 18 amino acids. In TCRdb, the 5' RACE reads were re-called with MiXCR into one record per CDR3 protein. Seen here are approximately 31,000 distinct CDR3 sequences, more than 30% observed once, and the top ten hold 45%. This sample stems from a study of CD8 T cells in ankylosing spondylitis. Study-level results: What appeared characteristic of ankylosing spondylitis blood was a TCR beta motif of 7 or 8 highly homologous variants.

The receptor was isolated from a male donor with ankylosing spondylitis. The V and J genes are TRBV21-1 and TRBJ2-1; TRBD2 is taken as the D call from the table, unchecked against the DNA. TRBV21-1 is a pseudogene segment. Sequencing used synovial fluid, either unsorted or a sorted T cell fraction (not recorded which). The chain's CDR3 is CASSKVDDSGRFYNEQFF. DNA for the CDR3: TGTGCCAGCAGCAAAGTTGATGATAGCGGGAGGTTTTACAATGAGCAGTTCTTC.